This entry lists 11 T cell receptor beta chains sequenced from one sample in a study of T cell responses to AZD1222 COVID-19 vaccine (dated by TCRdb to the early 2020s). The label giving this sample's time point can be read as: baseline before first vaccination. Library prep was done by the immunoSEQ multiplex PCR assay. Sourced from immuneACCESS, this table was stored by TCRdb with only in-frame sequences that have V and J called. A share of the clones is absent; for the studies checked, an unresolved V gene accounts for under half, and the remainder has no known explanation. The sample contains roughly 130,000 clones, around 83% of them found a single time. The leading ten clones occupy approximately 12% of the sample. The starting material was peripheral blood, obtained on day 0 of AZD1222 vaccination. The source is an adult in good health.

The V call is TRBV7-9, the J call TRBJ2-7; 8 nucleotides line up with TRBD2. With 5 bases clipped from V and 0 bases from J, the junction kept 12 bases outside the gene matches. The length of the CDR3 is 17 residues. CDR1 and CDR2 (germline): SEHNR, FQNEAQ (reference sequence). As DNA, the CDR3 is TGTGCCAGCAGCCCCCGGGGTAGCGGGGTTGACTCCTACGAGCAGTACTTC. This gives the protein CASSPRGSGVDSYEQYF.

The chain joins TRBV27 to TRBJ2-1; 13 bases match TRBD2. CDR1 is MNHEY and CDR2 is SMNVEV in the germline V gene (reference sequence). The CDR3 has 19 residues. V was pared by 5 bases and J by 4 bases, with 14 bases of the junction left unmatched. CDR3 residues: CASSATGTSGTSPYNEQFF. CDR3 in DNA: TGTGCCAGCAGTGCGACCGGGACTAGCGGGACCTCTCCTTACAATGAGCAGTTCTTC.

The chain joins TRBV28 to TRBJ2-1, with 7 bases that match TRBD1. CDR1 and CDR2 (germline): MDHEN, SYDVKM. The CDR3 loop spans 13 amino acids. The CDR3, as DNA: TGTGCTTCAAGTGGACAGGTGATCAATGAGCAGTTCTTC. This encodes CASSGQVINEQFF.

The genes are TRBV7-3 and TRBJ2-1; D may be TRBD2 (6 bases). Germline assignment: CDR1 SGHTA and CDR2 FQGTGA. V was cut by 1 base and J by 0 bases, with 7 bases left in between. The CDR3 is 15 amino acids. The DNA of the CDR3 is TGTGCCAGCAGCTTAATCGGGAGCTCCTACAATGAGCAGTTCTTC. It codes for CASSLIGSSYNEQFF.

The chain recombines TRBV9 with TRBJ1-6, with 7 bases that match TRBD1. Germline V gene lookup returns CDR1 SGDLS and CDR2 YYNGEE. The CDR3 consists of 14 residues. The trim removed 0 bases at V and 8 bases at J, leaving 2 bases unmatched. CDR3: CASSVDDRDSPLHF. For the CDR3, the DNA is TGTGCCAGCAGCGTAGATGACAGGGATTCACCCCTCCACTTT.

The rearrangement links TRBV28 to TRBJ1-3; the D is unclear. CDR3 length equals 12 residues. Between the trimmed V and J ends, which lost 7 bases and 9 bases, there was a span of 13 bases. The germline CDR1 and CDR2 sequences are MDHEN and SYDVKM. Here the CDR3 reads CASNSGRTTIYF. The CDR3 DNA follows: TGTGCCAGCAATTCCGGTCGGACCACCATATATTTT.

Points on this clone: Different DNA sequences within this sample yield the same CDR3. The gene calls are TRBV29-1 and TRBJ2-7; D is perhaps TRBD2 (6 bases). Trimming pared 4 bases from V and 1 base from J, leaving 8 bases between. Germline loops: CDR1 SQVTM, CDR2 ANQGSEA. The length of the CDR3 is 12 residues. CDR3 residues: CSVGGGSYEQYF. CDR3 bases: TGCAGCGTTGGGGGAGGTTCCTACGAGCAGTACTTC.

The chain is built from TRBV7-6 and TRBJ2-2; 9 bases line up with TRBD2. There are 16 residues in the CDR3. V gave up 1 base and J gave up 5 bases; unmatched junction bases: 5. The V gene's germline CDR1 is SGHVS and CDR2 FNYEAQ. In DNA form, the CDR3 reads TGTGCCAGCAGCTTAGTTCTAGCGGGGTCGACCGGGGAGCTGTTTTTT. Translating gives CASSLVLAGSTGELFF.

The chain is built from TRBV7-6 and TRBJ1-3; D gene uncertain. Deletions cut 6 bases from V and 5 bases from J, with 14 bases between. CDR1 SGHVS and CDR2 FNYEAQ come from the germline V gene. The CDR3 is made up of 14 amino acids. The chain's CDR3 is CASSEADSRNTIYF. The CDR3, as DNA: TGTGCCAGCAGTGAGGCAGACTCGCGAAACACCATATATTTT.

The chain is built from TRBV5-6 and TRBJ2-5; D remains unclear. CDR1 SGHDT and CDR2 YYEEEE come from the germline V gene. The CDR3 covers 11 residues. V lost 2 bases and J 2 bases, leaving 1 base between the germline ends. The CDR3 coding sequence is TGTGCCAGCAGCTTACAAGAGACCCAGTACTTC. It yields the protein CASSLQETQYF.

V is TRBV9 and J is TRBJ2-1, with a tentative D call TRBD2 (5 bases). This CDR3 spans 15 amino acids. Deletions cut 0 bases from V and 5 bases from J, with 12 bases between. CDR1 SGDLS and CDR2 YYNGEE come from the germline V gene. The CDR3 protein is CASSVAWGVDNEQFF. The CDR3 DNA follows: TGTGCCAGCAGCGTAGCCTGGGGAGTGGACAATGAGCAGTTCTTC.